This T cell receptor (beta chain) was sequenced for a study of response to subunit inactivated influenza vaccine. As for this clonotype: Germline and junction disagree at one end, which may indicate a read error.

One entry per CDR3 protein, called by TCRdb with MiXCR from the RT-PCR reads. The sample yields under 200,000 distinct CDR3 sequences, more than 10% seen once. This CDR3 spans 14 amino acids. Looked up from germline, CDR1 is SGHRS and CDR2 is YFSETQ. This sample was shared with a second study, whose subject was T cells expressing NK-cell markers. That work contributes: 5'RACE template switching with UMIs produced the TCR beta cDNA. CD8+ T cells in roughly six donors included dominant NKG2C+ clonotypes at roughly 1.0-8%.

The specimen was CD8+ T cells sorted from PBMCs, collected 11 to 12 days after vaccination. The chain links TRBV5-1 to TRBJ2-7, with a possible D match to TRBD1 (6 bases). The TCR sequence derives from a man between 45 and 60 years old who received an inactivated influenza vaccine. The CDR3 DNA sequence: TGCGCCAGCTGCTTGTACAGGGCTTCCTACGAGCAGTACTTC. Encoded protein: CASCLYRASYEQYF.